This entry is about one T cell receptor (beta chain). Its cognate antigen is unknown. TCRdb recomputed calls from the reads with MiXCR, one row per CDR3 protein. The top ten clones hold approximately 13% of a sample with 700,000 to 950,000 distinct CDR3 sequences, 32% of them seen once. The data derive from a study of T cell repertoires in cytomegalovirus infection. Notes on the study in general: The response measured ex vivo was dominated by TCR beta clonotypes (HLA-C-restricted and CMV-specific).

The CDR3 covers 14 residues. After removal of 4 bases from V and 8 bases from J, the junction contained 6 bases not matched to a gene. Germline CDR1 and CDR2: ENHRY and SYGVKD. This TCR was sampled from a human donor in good health (CMV status not recorded). Some clones in this sample may be carry-over from other donors' samples. This specimen was cultured CD8+ T cells from PBMCs, taken from culture after CMV antigen stimulation. The rearrangement uses TRBV10-3 and TRBJ2-1, with 9 bases fitting TRBD2. CDR3 in amino acids: CAISVDSGGDEQFF. CDR3 nucleotide sequence: TGTGCCATCAGTGTCGATAGCGGGGGCGATGAGCAGTTCTTC.